Here is one T cell receptor beta chain with its context. What it recognizes is unknown. Additional DNA sequences in this sample encode the identical CDR3. Cyclophosphamide on days +3 and +4 followed busulfan-fludarabine conditioning and a marrow graft. Germline V gene sequence: CDR1 MNHEY, CDR2 SMNVEV (reference sequence). The CDR3 totals 14 residues. The J segment lost 1 base and the V segment lost 5 bases, leaving 2 bases of the junction unmatched. The sample belongs to a study of T cells after posttransplantation cyclophosphamide. Notes on the study in general: Tissue-infiltrating T cells from skin or gut overlapped little with blood T cells. Donor-recipient repertoire similarity was low at 1-2 months, rising over year one. Recipient CMV seropositivity and CMV reactivation strongly tracked TRB clonality.

TCRdb's table, derived via immunoSEQ multiplex PCR, lists solely in-frame clones and lacks some. The sample holds 20,000 or so clones; 80% to 90% are singletons and the top ten take roughly 12%. Source: PBMCs, taken after allogeneic stem cell transplant with posttransplant cyclophosphamide. The receptor was derived from a female patient younger than 45 who received an allogeneic stem cell transplant from an unrelated donor, was CMV-positive, and had no GVHD. Some T cells may be supplied by the graft donor. V and J are TRBV27 and TRBJ2-7; 10 nucleotides align to TRBD1. DNA for the CDR3: TGTGCCAGCAGTAGGACAGGGGGGTCCTACGAGCAGTACTTC. This gives the protein CASSRTGGSYEQYF.